This T cell receptor beta chain was identified in a study of blood T cell repertoires in COVID-19. Method: immunoSEQ multiplex PCR; TCRdb's copy keeps in-frame clones and lacks some. The table shows under 250,000 clones, with more than 70% occurring only once. Trimming removed 2 bases at V and 7 bases at J, with 9 bases between. Germline V CDR1 and CDR2: MNHEY, SVGAGI. This CDR3 has 14 amino acids. Sequencing input: peripheral blood. This receptor was taken from a woman in her thirties with COVID-19, enrolled during active disease. The chain has TRBV6-5 and TRBJ1-6; possibly TRBD1 for D (5 bases). The CDR3 DNA reads TGTGCCAGCAGTTACAGGGGTGGAAATTCACCCCTCCACTTT. Translating gives CASSYRGGNSPLHF.